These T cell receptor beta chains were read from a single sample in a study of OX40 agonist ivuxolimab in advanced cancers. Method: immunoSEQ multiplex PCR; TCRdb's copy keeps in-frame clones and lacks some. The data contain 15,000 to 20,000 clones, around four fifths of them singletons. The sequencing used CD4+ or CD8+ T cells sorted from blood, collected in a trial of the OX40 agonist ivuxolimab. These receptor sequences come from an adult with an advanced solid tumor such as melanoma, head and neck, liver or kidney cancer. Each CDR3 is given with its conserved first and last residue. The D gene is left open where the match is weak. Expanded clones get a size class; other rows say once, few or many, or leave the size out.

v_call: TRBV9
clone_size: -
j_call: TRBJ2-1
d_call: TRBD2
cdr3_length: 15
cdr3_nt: TGTGCCAGCAGTCGAGCGGGGGGCTACTACAATGAGCAGTTCTTC
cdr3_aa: CASSRAGGYYNEQFF

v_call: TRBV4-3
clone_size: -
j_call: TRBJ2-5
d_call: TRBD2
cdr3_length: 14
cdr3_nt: TGCGCCAGCAGCCAAAATGGGGGGGAAGAGACCCAGTACTTC
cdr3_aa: CASSQNGGEETQYF

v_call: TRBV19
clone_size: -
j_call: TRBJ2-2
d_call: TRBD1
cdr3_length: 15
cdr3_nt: TGTGCCAGTAGTATTCTGACAGGGGGGACCGGGGAGCTGTTTTTT
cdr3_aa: CASSILTGGTGELFF

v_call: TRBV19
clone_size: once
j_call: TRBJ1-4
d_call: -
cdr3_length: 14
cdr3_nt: TGTGCCAGTAGTACCGGGGAGACTAATGAAAAACTGTTTTTT
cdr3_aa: CASSTGETNEKLFF

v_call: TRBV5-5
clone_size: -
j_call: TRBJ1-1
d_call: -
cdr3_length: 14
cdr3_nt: TGTGCCAGCAGCTTAGCGGTCATGAACACTGAAGCTTTCTTT
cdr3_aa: CASSLAVMNTEAFF

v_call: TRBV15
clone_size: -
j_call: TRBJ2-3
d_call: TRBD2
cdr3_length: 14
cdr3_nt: TGTGCCACCAGCAGAGTTGCGGGGGGCCATACGCAGTATTTT
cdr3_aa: CATSRVAGGHTQYF

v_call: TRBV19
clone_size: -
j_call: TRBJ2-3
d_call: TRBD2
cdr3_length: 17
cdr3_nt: TGTGCCAGTAGCCAACTAGCCCCGGGGGGAGCGGCAGATACGCAGTATTTT
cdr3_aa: CASSQLAPGGAADTQYF

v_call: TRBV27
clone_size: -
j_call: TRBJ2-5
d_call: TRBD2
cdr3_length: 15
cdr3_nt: TGTGCCAGCAGTTTATACGGACTAGCGGGGGAGACCCAGTACTTC
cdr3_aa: CASSLYGLAGETQYF

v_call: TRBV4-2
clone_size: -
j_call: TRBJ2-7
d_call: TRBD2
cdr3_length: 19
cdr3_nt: TGTGCCAGCAGCCGAGGATTGCGACTAGCGGGAGGGAATGTTAGCGAGCAGTACTTC
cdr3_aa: CASSRGLRLAGGNVSEQYF

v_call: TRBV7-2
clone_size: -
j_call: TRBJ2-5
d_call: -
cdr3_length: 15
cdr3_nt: TGTGCCAGCAGCTTAACGCCGGGACCGGAAGAGACCCAGTACTTC
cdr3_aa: CASSLTPGPEETQYF

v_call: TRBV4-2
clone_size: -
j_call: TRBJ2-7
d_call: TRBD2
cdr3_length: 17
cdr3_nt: TGTGCCAGCAGCCTTACCGGGACTAGCAGTAGCTCCTACGAGCAGTACTTC
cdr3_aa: CASSLTGTSSSSYEQYF

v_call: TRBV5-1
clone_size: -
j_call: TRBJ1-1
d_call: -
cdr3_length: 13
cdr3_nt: TGCGCCAGCAGCTTGGTTCTTAACACTGAAGCTTTCTTT
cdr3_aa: CASSLVLNTEAFF

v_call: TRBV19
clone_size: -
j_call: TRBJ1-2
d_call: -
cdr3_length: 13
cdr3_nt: TGTGCCAGTAGTATTGGGGGGATCTATGGCTACACCTTC
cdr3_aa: CASSIGGIYGYTF

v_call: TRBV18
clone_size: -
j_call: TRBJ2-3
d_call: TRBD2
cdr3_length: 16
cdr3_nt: TGTGCCAGCTCACCACCGTCTAGCGGGATGACAGATACGCAGTATTTT
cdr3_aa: CASSPPSSGMTDTQYF